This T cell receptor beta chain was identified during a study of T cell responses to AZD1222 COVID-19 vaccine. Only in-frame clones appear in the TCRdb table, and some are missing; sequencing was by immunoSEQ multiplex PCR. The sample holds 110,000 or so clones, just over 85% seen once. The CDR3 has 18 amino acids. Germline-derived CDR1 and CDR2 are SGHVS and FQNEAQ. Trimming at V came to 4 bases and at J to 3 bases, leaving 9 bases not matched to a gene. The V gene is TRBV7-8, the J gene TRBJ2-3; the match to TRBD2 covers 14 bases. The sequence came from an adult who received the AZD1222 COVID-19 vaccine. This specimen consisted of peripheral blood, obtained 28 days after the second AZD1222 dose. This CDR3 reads CASSWTSGGFLGTDTQYF. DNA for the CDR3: TGTGCCAGCAGCTGGACTAGCGGGGGGTTTTTGGGGACAGATACGCAGTATTTT.